This entry concerns a single T cell receptor beta chain. No antigen is known for it. V lost 6 bases, J lost 2 bases, and 14 bases lay in between. Germline assignment: CDR1 DFQATT and CDR2 SNEGSKA (reference sequence). The CDR3 covers 13 residues. Every sequencing run returned over 200 million TCR-beta sequences, which were derived from 15-18 subjects. MiXCR was run by TCRdb on the 5' RACE reads, yielding one entry per CDR3 protein. The data show about 50,000 distinct CDR3 sequences, 15% to 20% seen once. The sample is drawn from a study of neurological immune-mediated disorders. Whole-study results and caveats: HTLV-1-associated myelopathy had the most TCR clonal expansion, while multiple sclerosis had the least, a level that fell below healthy controls.

This receptor was taken from a man in his 60s in good health. The sample was PBMCs. This chain links TRBV20-1 with TRBJ2-7; the D call may be TRBD1 or TRBD2 (5 bases each). CDR3 sequence: CSAPYRGPYEQYF. In DNA, the CDR3 is TGCAGTGCCCCGTATAGGGGACCCTACGAGCAGTACTTC.